The entry that follows covers one TCR beta chain sequence. It lacks a known antigen. One base away there is no much larger clone; base qualities are not given. Interpreted using the paper, the time point label stands for: week 23, last vaccination. Each vaccine dose was 300 ug of a 20-mer mutant IDH1 peptide in Montanide, given subcutaneously with topical imiquimod. All donors had newly diagnosed IDH1-mutant astrocytomas of WHO grade 3 or 4 that showed loss of nuclear ATRX. The samples were drawn from NOA16, a multicentre, single-arm, open-label phase I trial in Germany that tested a mutant IDH1 peptide vaccine in humans for the first time. Genomic DNA for TCRB sequencing was isolated from EDTA blood with the DNeasy Blood and Tissue Kit. Reading from cysteine to phenylalanine, the CDR3 counts 13 amino acids. Here the CDR3 DNA is all that survives: 39 bases in frame from base 1. Trimming at the junction amounts to 5 bases on V and 1 base on J, and the germline ends lie 8 bases apart. The germline V gene provides CDR1 LGHNT and CDR2 FRNRAP.

To prepare the library, the immunoSEQ multiplex PCR assay was applied. The hsTCRB Kit was used according to the manufacturer's protocol to amplify rearranged TCR beta chain sequences. TCRB libraries were sequenced on an Illumina MiSeq. The source study handled its data this way. Demultiplexing, trimming and gene mapping were performed with the kit vendor's proprietary platform. TCRdb mirrors the immuneACCESS table, restricted to in-frame sequences. Some clones are absent from its copies; in checked studies, under half trace to an unresolved V gene, and the reason for the others is unknown. V and J calls and clone size come straight from that table; D and trimming were deduced from the DNA. The sample table records tens of thousands of clones; around 87% of these occur just once. Under 1.5% of the sample rests with the top ten. This sample was included in a study of a mutant IDH1 vaccine in newly diagnosed glioma (dated by TCRdb to about 2021). With regard to the full study: Across visits V03 through V10, patients got a total of eight vaccinations, given in weeks 1, 3, 5, 7, 11, 15, 19 and 23. Longitudinal TCRB deep sequencing was performed for some 25 treated patients wherever samples were available for exploratory analyses. Vaccination was initiated 4-6 weeks after radiotherapy alone, or concurrently with temozolomide cycles in the chemotherapy-containing groups. Prior to enrollment, patients had been given standard therapy consisting of radiotherapy alone, temozolomide alone, or radiochemotherapy with temozolomide, with the combination given to most patients. Peripheral blood samples were drawn at six visits, namely V03 (baseline), V05, V07, V10, V12 and V13. Of the 25 to 40 patients who were treated, around 60% were male and 37.5% were female, and the mean age was about 40 years.

General study outcomes and caveats: Immune responses induced by the vaccine were seen in approximately 93% of patients across multiple MHC alleles. According to the authors, sample limitations meant that analyses of patient blood samples could not be reproduced. PBMC samples for TCRB deep sequencing were selected based on availability. Pseudoprogression seemed to be unrelated to changes in the top peripheral T cell clonotypes found by TCRB sequencing.

This receptor was taken from a man aged 40-49 years with glioma. Sample: PBMCs, taken from a glioma patient whose treatment included an IDH1 peptide vaccine. This sequence uses TRBV12-5 and TRBJ1-1; TRBD1 is a possible D gene, resting on 6 matching bases. The DNA is TGTGCTAGTGGTCGACAGGAGAACACTGAAGCTTTCTTT. Translated, it gives CASGRQENTEAFF.